The 14 T cell receptor beta chains below all came from one sample that was sequenced in a study of T cells in Graves' hyperthyroidism and ophthalmopathy. RNA transcripts provided the source from which TCR beta CDR3 regions were amplified. The HTBI primer set served for first-round RT-PCR of the TCR CDR3. TCRdb re-analysed the multiplex PCR reads in MiXCR, keeping a single row per CDR3 protein. In the table there are hundreds of thousands of distinct CDR3 sequences, around 14% of which are singletons. Sequencing input: blood. These receptors were taken from a woman younger than 35 with Graves' hyperthyroidism that later progressed to Graves' ophthalmopathy.

This clonotype was recorded many times. The chain is built from TRBV20-1 and TRBJ2-7; no firm D call. CDR3 length: 13 amino acids. V shed 0 bases and J shed 3 bases, with 9 bases lying between them. In germline, CDR1 is DFQATT, CDR2 SNEGSKA (reference sequence). DNA of the CDR3: TGCAGTGCTAGAGATTCTTTGCGCTACGAGCAGTACTTC. Translating it yields CSARDSLRYEQYF.

This clonotype came up many times. This chain links TRBV5-1 with TRBJ2-1; 9 positions agree with TRBD2. Germline loops: CDR1 SGHRS, CDR2 YFSETQ. V lost 0 bases to trimming and J lost 5 bases; unmatched junction nucleotides: 3. This CDR3 contains 15 residues. CDR3 sequence (DNA): TGCGCCAGCAGCTTGGAACTAGCGGGCCACAATGAGCAGTTCTTC. Its translation is CASSLELAGHNEQFF.

This clonotype appeared once. Just one base apart from a much larger clone, this may be a read error. The chain uses TRBV5-1 and TRBJ2-5; TRBD1 agrees at 7 bases. The germline gives CDR1 SGHRS, CDR2 YFSETQ. This CDR3 spans 15 amino acids. CDR3: CASSPDRVGQEIQYF. The CDR3 DNA reads TGCGCCAGCAGCCCTGACAGGGTTGGGCAAGAGATCCAGTACTTC.

This clonotype showed up just a few times. The chain has TRBV19 and TRBJ1-1; a possible D gene is TRBD1 (5 bases). Deletions cut 8 bases from V and 0 bases from J, with 25 bases between. Germline V gene lookup returns CDR1 LNHDA and CDR2 SQIVND (reference sequence). The CDR3 totals 18 residues. The CDR3 sequence: CASFEAGSIRRMNTEAFF. The CDR3 DNA reads as TGTGCCAGTTTTGAGGCAGGGAGTATTAGGCGGATGAACACTGAAGCTTTCTTT.

V usage is TRBV28 and J usage is TRBJ1-5; tentative D call: TRBD1 (5 bases). Trimming removed 8 bases at V and 1 base at J, with 15 bases between. Germline V CDR1 and CDR2: MDHEN, SYDVKM. CDR3 length equals 15 residues. In nucleotides, the CDR3 is TGTGCCAGCCGTCGGGGAGGGGCGAGCAATCAGCCCCAGCATTTT. Translation: CASRRGGASNQPQHF.

A few counts support this clonotype. J is TRBJ1-1 and V is TRBV10-3; TRBD1 might be the D (5 bases). The CDR3 consists of 12 residues. V dropped 0 bases and J dropped 10 bases, with 9 bases sitting between them. From germline, CDR1 is ENHRY and CDR2 SYGVKD. The CDR3 DNA reads TGTGCCATCAGTGAGTCGGGGGGACCAGCTTTCTTT. Its protein is CAISESGGPAFF.

In regard to this clonotype: A much larger clone differs from this one at a single base, so this may be a read error. This chain links TRBV10-3 with TRBJ1-5, with D uncertain. Germline assignment: CDR1 ENHRY and CDR2 SYGVKD. This CDR3 has 13 residues. CDR3 sequence reads: CAVSVWDKQPQHF. The CDR3 DNA reads as TGTGCCGTCAGTGTCTGGGATAAACAGCCCCAGCATTTT.

This clonotype was counted ten times or more. The chain combines TRBV12-3 or TRBV12-4 with TRBJ1-2; no clear D gene. The CDR3 is made up of 17 amino acids. The germline V and J ends were trimmed by 1 base and 6 bases, with 21 bases remaining between them. DNA of the CDR3: TGTGCCAGCAGTTTAGGTCCCCTTTGGACCCCAGAAAATGGCTACACCTTC. Translation gives CASSLGPLWTPENGYTF.

This clonotype was counted many times. This sequence joins TRBV3-1 and TRBJ1-2; 9 bases agree with TRBD1. Germline V gene data show CDR1 as LGHDT and CDR2 as YNNKEL (reference sequence). The length of the CDR3 is 15 residues. The V and J ends lost 4 bases and 6 bases, in that order; junction bases with no gene match: 9. CDR3 sequence (DNA): TGTGCCAGCAGCCTTGTAGGGACAGGGTCTGATGGCTACACCTTC. Residues: CASSLVGTGSDGYTF.

V is TRBV28 and J is TRBJ2-5; 7 bases fit TRBD2. V gave up 4 bases and J gave up 5 bases; unmatched junction bases: 13. The CDR3 extends over 16 amino acids. CDR1 is MDHEN, CDR2 SYDVKM, per germline. The CDR3 DNA reads TGTGCCAGCAGTTCCCCGAGCGGGGCCGCTCCGGAGACCCAGTACTTC. The encoded protein is CASSSPSGAAPETQYF.

This clonotype was picked up many times. The chain carries TRBV12-3 or TRBV12-4 and TRBJ1-1; a weak D match, TRBD1 (6 bases). The CDR3 totals 14 residues. With 3 bases removed from V and 4 bases from J, the gap between germline ends came to 12 bases. Here the CDR3 reads CASSFQARGTEAFF. The CDR3 region has the DNA TGTGCCAGCAGTTTCCAGGCCAGGGGCACTGAAGCTTTCTTT.

This clonotype was counted a few times. The chain couples TRBV15 to TRBJ2-7, with D tentatively TRBD1 or TRBD2 (5 bases each). The CDR3 has 18 amino acids. V lost 0 bases to trimming and J lost 3 bases, with 21 bases between them. Germline V lookup: CDR1 LNHNV, CDR2 YYDKDF (reference sequence). CDR3: CATSRDRVWLGRGYEQYF. The CDR3 DNA follows: TGTGCCACCAGCAGAGACCGGGTGTGGCTGGGACGAGGCTACGAGCAGTACTTC.

This clonotype has a count of ten or more. The chain employs TRBV6-1 and TRBJ1-1; no definite D call. The CDR3 consists of 13 residues. Germline V gene lookup returns CDR1 MNHNS and CDR2 SASEGT. The germline V and J ends were trimmed by 8 bases and 4 bases, with 14 bases remaining between them. CDR3 nucleotide sequence: TGTGCCAGCGTGGGAAGGGTGGGCACTGAAGCTTTCTTT. It codes for CASVGRVGTEAFF.

This clonotype has ten or more counts. CDR3 nucleotides: TGTGCCAGCAGCTTAATGGTTAGACCCGTGATGGAGGGCTACGAGCAGTACTTC. Its protein product is CASSLMVRPVMEGYEQYF. V usage is TRBV7-8 and J usage is TRBJ2-7; D is perhaps TRBD2 (6 bases). The V end lost 2 bases, the J end lost 3 bases, and 23 bases lay between the germline ends. The CDR3 has 18 amino acids. Looked up from germline, CDR1 is SGHVS and CDR2 is FQNEAQ. The full variable domain, with the rest looked up from reference TRBV7-8 and TRBJ2-7, is GAGVSQSPRYKVAKRGQDVALRCDPISGHVSLFWYQQALGQGPEFLTYFQNEAQLDKSGLPSDRFFAERPEGSVSTLKIQRTQQEDSAVYLCASSLMVRPVMEGYEQYFGPGTRLTVT.